This TCR beta chain is drawn from a study of yellow fever vaccine responses in identical twins. This clonotype was found a few times. Its antigen is currently unknown. TCRdb itself ran the RT-PCR reads through MiXCR, one entry per CDR3 protein. The sample has under 3,000 distinct CDR3 sequences, over 7.5% seen once; the top ten hold 5.4%. Study-wide points: A vaccine T cell response that seemed partly convergent and partly personalized was reported in twins.

The CDR3 is 14 residues long. Trimming took 4 bases from V and 0 from J, leaving 5 bases between them. Germline V gene sequence: CDR1 SGDLS, CDR2 YYNGEE. The sequence came from a woman aged 18-29 years who received the yellow fever vaccine. This chain joins TRBV9 and TRBJ2-6, with no clear D. Sequences were derived from T cells from blood (PBMCs), unsorted or a sorted subset (not recorded which), sampled around 2 years after vaccination. The CDR3 coding sequence is TGTGCCAGCAGCTTCAACTCTGGGGCCAACGTCCTGACTTTC. Residues: CASSFNSGANVLTF.